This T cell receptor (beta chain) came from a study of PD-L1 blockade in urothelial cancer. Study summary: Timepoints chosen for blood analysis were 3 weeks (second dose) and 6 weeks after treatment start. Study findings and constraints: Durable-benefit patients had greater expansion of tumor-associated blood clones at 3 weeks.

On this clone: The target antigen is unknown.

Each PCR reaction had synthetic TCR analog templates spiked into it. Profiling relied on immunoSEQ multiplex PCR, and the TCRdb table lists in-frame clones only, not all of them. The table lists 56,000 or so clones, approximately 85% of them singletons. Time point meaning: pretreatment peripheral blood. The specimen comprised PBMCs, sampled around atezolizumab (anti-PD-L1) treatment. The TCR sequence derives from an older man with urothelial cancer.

CDR3 amino acids: CAIQMAGSSYNEQFF. The DNA for the CDR3 is TGTGCCATCCAGATGGCGGGATCCTCCTACAATGAGCAGTTCTTC. The rearrangement uses TRBV7-3 and TRBJ2-1; perhaps TRBD2 as D (6 bases). The V gene lost 10 bases and the J gene lost 0 bases, with 16 bases spanning the gap. The CDR3 is 15 amino acids. Germline V gene data show CDR1 as SGHTA and CDR2 as FQGTGA.